Presented here are 7 T cell receptor beta chains from one specimen sequenced in a study of cytomegalovirus exposure and HLA in healthy donors. With 60 Vbeta and 13 Jbeta primers, the PCR was carried out. Profiling relied on immunoSEQ multiplex PCR, and the TCRdb table lists in-frame clones only, not all of them. The sample includes under 130,000 clones, about 79% of them seen just once. Sequenced material: PBMCs. These receptor sequences come from a man aged 50-59 years in good health and CMV-seropositive.

This clone was detected only a few times. The chain uses TRBV5-1 and TRBJ2-1, with TRBD2 matching 14 bases. The length of the CDR3 is 15 residues. The V gene's germline CDR1 is SGHRS and CDR2 YFSETQ. After removal of 8 bases from V and 10 bases from J, the junction contained 11 bases not matched to a gene. CDR3 coding DNA: TGCGCCAGTCGGACTAGCGGGAGGTTCGTTCAGGAGCAGTTCTTC. It yields the protein CASRTSGRFVQEQFF.

Concerning this clone itself: One end of the junction fails to match germline, which may point to a read error. This sequence joins TRBV7-9 and TRBJ2-7; no definite D call. The CDR3 spans 13 residues. Germline V gives CDR1 SEHNR, CDR2 FQNEAQ (reference sequence). DNA of the CDR3: TGTTCCAGCAGCTTGGGCAGCTTCTACGAGCAGTACTTC. Encoded protein: CSSSLGSFYEQYF. Combining the CDR3 with reference TRBV7-9 and TRBJ2-7 gives the whole variable domain DTGVSQNPRHKITKRGQNVTFRCDPISEHNRLYWYRQTLGQGPEFLTYFQNEAQLEKSRLLSDRFSAERPKGSFSTLEIQRTEQGDSAMYLCSSSLGSFYEQYFGPGTRLTVT.

In DNA, the CDR3 is TGTGCCAGCAGCGATAGCGGGGGGGACAATGAGCAGTTCTTC. This gives the protein CASSDSGGDNEQFF. This sequence joins TRBV11-3 and TRBJ2-1; 11 positions match TRBD2. The trim removed 5 bases at V and 5 bases at J, leaving 2 bases unmatched. The CDR3 consists of 14 residues. Germline V gene data show CDR1 as SGHNT and CDR2 as YENEEA.

V gene TRBV9 combines with J gene TRBJ2-3, with 9 bases aligning to TRBD2. The V gene's germline CDR1 is SGDLS and CDR2 YYNGEE. The CDR3 sequence is 15 residues long. V shed 4 bases and J 3 bases; nucleotides not matched to a gene: 6. The CDR3 here is CASSPQAGGTDTQYF. The CDR3 coding sequence is TGTGCCAGCAGCCCCCAGGCGGGAGGGACAGATACGCAGTATTTT.

The genes are TRBV5-4 and TRBJ2-7, with 12 bases fitting TRBD1. J was trimmed by 1 base and V by 4 bases; bases with no gene match: 3. The CDR3 is made up of 15 amino acids. The germline V gene has CDR1 SGHNT and CDR2 YYREEE (reference sequence). CDR3 sequence (DNA): TGTGCCAGCAGCCGGGGACAGGGGGCATCCTACGAGCAGTACTTC. Amino acids: CASSRGQGASYEQYF.

The chain carries TRBV29-1 and TRBJ2-5, with a tentative D call TRBD1 (6 bases). CDR3 size: 13 residues. Germline values: CDR1 SQVTM, CDR2 ANQGSEA. V dropped 5 bases and J dropped 4 bases, with 14 bases sitting between them. CDR3 region: CSVTSGVPETQYF. Here the CDR3 DNA reads TGCAGCGTTACTTCAGGGGTCCCAGAGACCCAGTACTTC. Filled out from reference TRBV29-1 and TRBJ2-5, the complete variable domain reads SAVISQKPSRDICQRGTSLTIQCQVDSQVTMMFWYRQQPGQSLTLIATANQGSEATYESGFVIDKFPISRPNLTFSTLTVSNMSPEDSSIYLCSVTSGVPETQYFGPGTRLLVL.

The chain uses TRBV14 and TRBJ1-4; D is perhaps TRBD1 (6 bases). V lost 0 bases and J lost 3, with 11 bases in between. The CDR3 has 16 residues. In germline, CDR1 is SGHDN, CDR2 FVKESK. The CDR3 sequence is CASSQDQGWSNEKLFF. In nucleotides, the CDR3 is TGTGCCAGCAGCCAAGACCAGGGGTGGTCTAATGAAAAACTGTTTTTT.